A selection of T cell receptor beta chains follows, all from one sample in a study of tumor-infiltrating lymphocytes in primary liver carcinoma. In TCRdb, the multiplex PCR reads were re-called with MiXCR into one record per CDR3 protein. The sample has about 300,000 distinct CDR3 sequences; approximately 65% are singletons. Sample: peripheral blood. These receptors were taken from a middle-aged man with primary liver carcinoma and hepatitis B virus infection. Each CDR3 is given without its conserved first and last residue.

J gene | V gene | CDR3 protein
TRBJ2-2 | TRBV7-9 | ASSLTPNTGELF
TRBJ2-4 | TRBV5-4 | ASSLGLQGATKNIQY
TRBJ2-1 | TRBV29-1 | RVVPSGNHQNEQF
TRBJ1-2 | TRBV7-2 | ASSLLGSGRNYGYT
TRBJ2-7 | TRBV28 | ASSPGQGRGSYEQY
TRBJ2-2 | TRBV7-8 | ASSLAGVAGELF
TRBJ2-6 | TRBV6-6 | ARRQDLSGANVLT
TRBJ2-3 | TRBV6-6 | TSSGGGSDTQY
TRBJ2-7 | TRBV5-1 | ASSLASEYEQY
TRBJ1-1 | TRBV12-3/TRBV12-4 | ASSSGRGAF
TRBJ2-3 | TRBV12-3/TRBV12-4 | ASRTGYGTDTQY
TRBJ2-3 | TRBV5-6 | ARSFPSSGSGNTQY
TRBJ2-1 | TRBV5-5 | ASSLGATERF
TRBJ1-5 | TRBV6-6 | ASSRDRTLGPQH
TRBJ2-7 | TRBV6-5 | TSTPGLAYEQY
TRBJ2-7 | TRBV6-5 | ASSLGTAQDYEQY
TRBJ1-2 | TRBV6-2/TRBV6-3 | ASTGTGPPYGYT
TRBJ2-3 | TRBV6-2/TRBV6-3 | ASGKDRARTDTQY
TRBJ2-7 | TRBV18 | ASPPESYEQY
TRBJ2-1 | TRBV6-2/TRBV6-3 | ASTRAGGSYNEQF
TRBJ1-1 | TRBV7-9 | ASSMGTEAF
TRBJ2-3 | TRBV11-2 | ASTDQVSCGSSDMLY
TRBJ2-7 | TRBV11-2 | ASSPGAVPY
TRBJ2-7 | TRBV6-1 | ASSAVGSLHYEQY
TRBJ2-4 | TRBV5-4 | ASSLVDIQY
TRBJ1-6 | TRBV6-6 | ASRTGTGARGNSPLH
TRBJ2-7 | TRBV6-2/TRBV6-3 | ASSYRLAGSYEQY
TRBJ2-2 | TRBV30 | AWNPHRRVDGTGELF
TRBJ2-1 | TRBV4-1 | ASSTLNEQF
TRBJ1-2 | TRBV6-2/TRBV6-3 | ASSPPWGAIYGYT
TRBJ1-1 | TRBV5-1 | ASSSGLPIATEAF
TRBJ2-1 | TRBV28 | ASRGYGVNEQF
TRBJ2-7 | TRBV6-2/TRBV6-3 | ASSEREGLRNEQY
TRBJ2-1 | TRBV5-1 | ASSFPQGVGDEQF
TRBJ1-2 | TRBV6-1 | ASSDREGRGYT
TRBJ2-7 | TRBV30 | ACPNRDYSYERY
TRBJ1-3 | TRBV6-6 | ASRRQGSSGNTIY
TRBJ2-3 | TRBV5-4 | ASSLDFGNTQY
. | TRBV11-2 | ASSFLSRRFGDTQH
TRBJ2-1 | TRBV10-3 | AIRGGSEANEQF